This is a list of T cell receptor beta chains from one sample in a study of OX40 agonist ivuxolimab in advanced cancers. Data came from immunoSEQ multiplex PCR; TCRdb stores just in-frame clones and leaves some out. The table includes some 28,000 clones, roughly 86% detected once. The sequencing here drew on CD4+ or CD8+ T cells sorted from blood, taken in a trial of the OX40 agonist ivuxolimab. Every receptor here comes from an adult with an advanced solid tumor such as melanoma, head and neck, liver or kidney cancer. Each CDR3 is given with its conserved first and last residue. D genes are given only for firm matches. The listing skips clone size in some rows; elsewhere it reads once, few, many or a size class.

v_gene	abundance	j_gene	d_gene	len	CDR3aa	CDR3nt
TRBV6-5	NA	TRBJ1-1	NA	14	CASTSRERHTEAFF	TGTGCCAGCACCTCCCGAGAAAGGCACACTGAAGCTTTCTTT
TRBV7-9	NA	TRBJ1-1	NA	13	CASSLVGSTEAFF	TGTGCCAGCAGCTTAGTGGGTAGCACTGAAGCTTTCTTT
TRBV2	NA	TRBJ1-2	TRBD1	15	CASRKSGQGIYGYTF	TGTGCCAGCAGGAAATCGGGACAGGGGATCTATGGCTACACCTTC
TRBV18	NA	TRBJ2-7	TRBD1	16	CASSPPSDRVIGEQYF	TGTGCCAGCTCACCACCGTCGGACAGGGTAATCGGCGAGCAGTACTTC
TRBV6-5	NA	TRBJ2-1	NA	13	CASSPHHYNEQFF	TGTGCCAGCAGCCCCCACCACTACAATGAGCAGTTCTTC
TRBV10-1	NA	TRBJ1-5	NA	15	CASSESRVVGQPQHF	TGCGCCAGCAGTGAGTCTAGGGTAGTGGGTCAGCCCCAGCATTTT
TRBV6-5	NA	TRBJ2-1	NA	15	CASSRFLRGPNEQFF	TGTGCCAGCAGTCGCTTCCTGCGGGGTCCCAATGAGCAGTTCTTC
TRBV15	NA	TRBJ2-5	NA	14	CATSRDPGMETQYF	TGTGCCACCAGCAGAGATCCAGGGATGGAGACCCAGTACTTC
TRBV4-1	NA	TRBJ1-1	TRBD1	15	CASSQDRGMNTEAFF	TGCGCCAGCAGCCAGGACAGGGGAATGAACACTGAAGCTTTCTTT
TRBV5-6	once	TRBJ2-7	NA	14	CASSVVGSSYEQYF	TGTGCCAGCAGCGTAGTAGGGAGCTCCTACGAGCAGTACTTC
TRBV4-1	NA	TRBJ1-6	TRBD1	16	CASSQEEVDRGSPLHF	TGCGCCAGCAGCCAAGAAGAGGTGGACAGGGGGTCACCCCTCCACTTT
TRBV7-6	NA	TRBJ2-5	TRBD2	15	CASSFGGGDLETQYF	TGTGCCAGCAGCTTTGGCGGGGGGGATCTGGAGACCCAGTACTTC
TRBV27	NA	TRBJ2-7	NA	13	CASSLMSSDEQYF	TGTGCCAGCAGCTTAATGAGTTCCGACGAGCAGTACTTC
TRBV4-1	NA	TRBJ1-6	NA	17	CASSQELKVVGNSPLHF	TGCGCCAGCAGCCAAGAGTTAAAGGTTGTGGGTAATTCACCCCTCCACTTT
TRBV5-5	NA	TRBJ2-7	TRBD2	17	CASSLFSPGGFGYEQYF	TGTGCCAGCAGCTTGTTTTCGCCCGGGGGGTTCGGATACGAGCAGTACTTC
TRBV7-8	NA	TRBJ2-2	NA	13	CASSLELGGELFF	TGTGCCAGCAGCTTAGAGTTGGGCGGGGAGCTGTTTTTT
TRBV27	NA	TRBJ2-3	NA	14	CASSLSRQTDTQYF	TGTGCCAGCAGTTTATCGAGGCAGACAGATACGCAGTATTTT
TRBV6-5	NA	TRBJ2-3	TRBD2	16	CASGYTGGPIADTQYF	TGTGCCAGCGGTTATACGGGGGGGCCTATTGCAGATACGCAGTATTTT
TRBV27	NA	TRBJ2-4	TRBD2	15	CASSLRGGAKNIQYF	TGTGCCAGCAGTTTACGGGGGGGAGCCAAAAACATTCAGTACTTC
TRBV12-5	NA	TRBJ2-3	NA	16	CASGLSEREMTDTQYF	TGTGCTAGTGGTTTGTCTGAGAGGGAAATGACAGATACGCAGTATTTT
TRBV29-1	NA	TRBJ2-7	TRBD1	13	CSVGRQGVHEQYF	TGCAGCGTTGGAAGACAGGGGGTGCACGAGCAGTACTTC
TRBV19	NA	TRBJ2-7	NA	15	CASSKTPWGSYEQYF	TGTGCCAGTAGTAAAACACCGTGGGGCTCCTACGAGCAGTACTTC
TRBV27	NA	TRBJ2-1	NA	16	CASSLVGGGSYNEQFF	TGTGCCAGCAGTTTGGTCGGAGGAGGTTCCTACAATGAGCAGTTCTTC
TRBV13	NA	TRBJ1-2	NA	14	CASSLGTANYGYTF	TGTGCCAGCAGCCTCGGAACCGCTAACTATGGCTACACCTTC
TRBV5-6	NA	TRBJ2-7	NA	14	CASSFASAPYEQYF	TGTGCCAGCAGCTTCGCTTCGGCCCCCTACGAGCAGTACTTC
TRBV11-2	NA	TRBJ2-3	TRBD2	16	CASSLLAGGPMDTQYF	TGTGCCAGCAGCCTGCTAGCGGGGGGGCCTATGGATACGCAGTATTTT
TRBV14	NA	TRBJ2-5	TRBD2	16	CASSQLAGGREETQYF	TGTGCCAGCAGCCAACTAGCGGGGGGCCGGGAAGAGACCCAGTACTTC
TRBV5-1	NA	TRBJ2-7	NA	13	CASSLGGQGEQYF	TGCGCCAGCAGCTTGGGAGGGCAGGGGGAGCAGTACTTC
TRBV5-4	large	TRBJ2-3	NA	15	CASSLKGWPSDTQYF	TGTGCCAGCAGCTTGAAGGGGTGGCCGTCGGATACGCAGTATTTT
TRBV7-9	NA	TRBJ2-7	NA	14	CASSFLGSQYEQYF	TGTGCCAGCAGCTTCTTAGGGAGTCAATACGAGCAGTACTTC
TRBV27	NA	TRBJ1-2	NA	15	CASSSWTEINYGYTF	TGTGCCAGTTCCTCCTGGACAGAGATTAACTATGGCTACACCTTC
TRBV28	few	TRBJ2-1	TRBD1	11	CASGELDRELF	TGTGCCAGCGGCGAGCTGGACAGGGAACTCTTC
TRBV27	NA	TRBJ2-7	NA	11	CASSPGYEQYF	TGTGCCAGCAGTCCTGGCTACGAGCAGTACTTC
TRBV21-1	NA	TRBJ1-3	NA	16	CASSTSTGDSGNTIYF	TGTGCCAGCAGCACTTCGACAGGGGACAGTGGAAACACCATATATTTT
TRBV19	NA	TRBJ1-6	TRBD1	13	CASRGPANSPLHF	TGTGCCAGCAGGGGGCCAGCGAATTCACCCCTCCACTTT
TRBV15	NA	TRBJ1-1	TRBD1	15	CATSGTTGVSTEAFF	TGTGCCACCAGCGGAACGACAGGGGTTAGTACTGAAGCTTTCTTT
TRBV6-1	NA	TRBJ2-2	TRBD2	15	CASRMRGGGNGELFF	TGTGCCAGCAGAATGCGGGGGGGCGGAAACGGGGAGCTGTTTTTT
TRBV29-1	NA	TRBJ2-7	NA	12	CSVEVRVAEQYF	TGCAGCGTTGAAGTGCGGGTAGCCGAGCAGTACTTC
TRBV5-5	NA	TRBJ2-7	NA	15	CASSLEAGWVYEQYF	TGTGCCAGCAGCTTGGAGGCAGGATGGGTCTACGAGCAGTACTTC
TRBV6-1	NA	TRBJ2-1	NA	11	CASSEDPEQFF	TGTGCCAGCAGTGAAGATCCTGAGCAGTTCTTC
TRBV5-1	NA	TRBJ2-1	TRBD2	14	CASHSGSFNNEQFF	TGCGCCAGCCATAGCGGGAGCTTTAACAATGAGCAGTTCTTC
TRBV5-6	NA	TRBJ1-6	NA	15	CASSDGTGYNSPLHF	TGTGCCAGCAGCGACGGGACCGGGTATAATTCACCCCTCCACTTT
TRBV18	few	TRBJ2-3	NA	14	CASSPGGSTDTQYF	TGTGCCAGCTCACCTGGCGGAAGCACAGATACGCAGTATTTT
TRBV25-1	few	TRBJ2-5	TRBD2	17	CASSPWGSGGAEETQYF	TGTGCCAGCAGCCCCTGGGGTAGCGGGGGGGCGGAGGAGACCCAGTACTTC
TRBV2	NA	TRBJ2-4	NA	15	CASSESGGAKNIQYF	TGTGCCAGCAGTGAAAGTGGTGGGGCCAAAAACATTCAGTACTTC
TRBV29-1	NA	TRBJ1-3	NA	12	CSGGYSGNTIYF	TGCAGCGGGGGGTACTCTGGAAACACCATATATTTT
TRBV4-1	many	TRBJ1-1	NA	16	CASSQDSGQGTTEAFF	TGCGCCAGCAGCCAAGATAGCGGGCAGGGCACCACTGAAGCTTTCTTT
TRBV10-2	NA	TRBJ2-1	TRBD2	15	CASSESAGGQNEQFF	TGCGCCAGCAGTGAATCGGCGGGGGGGCAGAATGAGCAGTTCTTC
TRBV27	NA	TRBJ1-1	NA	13	CASNAGMNTEAFF	TGTGCCAGCAATGCAGGTATGAACACTGAAGCTTTCTTT
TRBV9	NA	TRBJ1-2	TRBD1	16	CASSEGGTGTNYGYTF	TGTGCCAGCAGCGAGGGGGGGACAGGAACTAACTATGGCTACACCTTC
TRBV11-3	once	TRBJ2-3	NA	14	CASSLGHHTHGQYF	TGTGCCAGCAGCTTAGGACATCACACGCACGGGCAGTATTTT
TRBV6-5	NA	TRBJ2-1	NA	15	CASRRLSLSPIEQFF	TGTGCCAGCAGACGACTCTCCTTATCACCTATTGAGCAGTTCTTC
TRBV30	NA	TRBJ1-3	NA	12	CAWSQGGNTIYF	TGTGCCTGGAGCCAGGGGGGAAACACCATATATTTT
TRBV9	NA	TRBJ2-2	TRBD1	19	CASSGPRDRGWGNTGELFF	TGTGCCAGCAGCGGGCCCCGGGACAGGGGTTGGGGGAACACCGGGGAGCTGTTTTTT
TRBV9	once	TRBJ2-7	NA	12	CASSVEGSEQYF	TGTGCCAGCAGCGTAGAGGGGAGCGAGCAGTACTTC
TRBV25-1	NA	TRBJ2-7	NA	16	CASSGPRGGGSYEQYF	TGTGCCAGCAGTGGCCCCCGTGGGGGCGGCTCCTACGAGCAGTACTTC
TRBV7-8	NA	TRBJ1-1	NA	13	CASSPYGNTEAFF	TGTGCCAGCAGCCCATACGGGAACACTGAAGCTTTCTTT